This TCR beta chain appears in the sequencing data of a study of blood T cell repertoires in COVID-19. In the authors' workflow: Amplification with reference gene primers provided the estimates of nucleated cell counts. The method was immunoSEQ multiplex PCR; TCRdb's version includes in-frame clones alone and lacks a portion of them. V and J calls and clone size are copied from that table; D and trimming were computed from the DNA. The table includes more than 400,000 clones, 90% detected once. Germline V gene sequence: CDR1 SEHNR, CDR2 FQNEAQ (reference sequence). V gave up 2 bases and J gave up 0 bases, with 11 bases separating them. There are 17 residues in the CDR3. Individuals aged 18 to 89 years were recruited from some 26 US areas. Researchers sorted participants into cohorts using their self-reported clinical history. Symptom resolution, clearance, or two negative PCRs marked donors in Cohort 3 as recovered.

The TCR originated in a man younger than 30 who had recovered from COVID-19. The rearrangement joins TRBV7-9 to TRBJ2-6; D call uncertain. Input material: PBMCs or T cells enriched from blood (not recorded which). In DNA form, the CDR3 reads TGTGCCAGCAGCTTACTCCTAATTGGCTCTGGGGCCAACGTCCTGACTTTC. Encoded protein: CASSLLLIGSGANVLTF.